Sequencing of this T cell receptor (beta chain) was carried out in a study of shared clonotypes between healthy human individuals. 150 to 250 ng DNA, tens of thousands of T cell genomes, went into each sorted-subset replicate PCR. The data were produced by immunoSEQ multiplex PCR, yet TCRdb's version contains in-frame clones alone and is incomplete. The profile shows some 2 million clones, 95% of them singletons. The sample was naive CD4+ T cells sorted from blood. Subset here: CD45RA+ positively selected. The sequence was collected from a young man in good health.

For the CDR3, the DNA is TGTGCCAGCAGTCCCCCGGCTAATTCACCCCTCCACTTT. It yields the protein CASSPPANSPLHF. The V call is TRBV6-1, the J call TRBJ1-6, with D uncertain. With 5 bases removed from V and 6 bases from J, the gap between germline ends came to 8 bases. The germline V gene encodes CDR1 MNHNS and CDR2 SASEGT. CDR3 length: 13 amino acids.